The rows below give T cell receptor beta chains drawn from one sample of a study of Ad26.COV2.S vaccination and SARS-CoV-2 variants. Sequencing was performed with immunoSEQ multiplex PCR; in TCRdb, only in-frame clones are kept and a portion is missing. The sample consists of hundreds of thousands of clones, roughly 84% of them appearing once. Specimen: peripheral blood, collected in a trial of Ad26.COV2.S vaccine versus placebo. Receptors were obtained from a person between 18 and 59 years old who received the Ad26.COV2.S COVID-19 vaccine or a placebo. CDR3s include the opening cysteine and the closing phenylalanine or tryptophan. The D gene is left open where the match is weak. A row's size may be missing; if present it is once, few, many or a size class.

D	size	V	J	CDR3	DNA
-	-	TRBV25-1	TRBJ1-3	CASSGVGGAFSSGNTIYF	TGTGCCAGCAGTGGGGTCGGGGGGGCCTTCTCCTCTGGAAACACCATATATTTT
TRBD1	-	TRBV30	TRBJ1-2	CAWTPGGGGYGYTF	TGTGCCTGGACCCCAGGGGGGGGCGGCTATGGCTACACCTTC
-	-	TRBV19	TRBJ2-5	CASSPSPGSQYF	TGTGCCAGTAGTCCCTCTCCTGGGAGCCAGTACTTC
-	-	TRBV12-5	TRBJ1-3	CASGSRPSANSSGNTIYF	TGTGCTAGTGGTTCCCGTCCGTCAGCGAATTCCTCTGGAAACACCATATATTTT
TRBD2	-	TRBV2	TRBJ2-1	CASSASGANEQFF	TGTGCCAGCAGTGCCAGCGGGGCTAATGAGCAGTTCTTC
-	-	TRBV6-4	TRBJ1-5	CASSDSEGNQPQHF	TGTGCCAGCAGTGACTCAGAGGGCAATCAGCCCCAGCATTTT
-	-	TRBV5-1	TRBJ2-2	CASSLDRETGELFF	TGCGCCAGCAGCTTGGACAGGGAAACCGGGGAGCTGTTTTTT
TRBD1	-	TRBV4-3	TRBJ1-6	CASSQDGTGESPLHF	TGCGCCAGCAGCCAAGACGGGACAGGGGAATCACCCCTCCACTTT
TRBD2	-	TRBV18	TRBJ2-3	CASSPRAGDTDTQYF	TGTGCCAGCTCACCACGGGCGGGGGACACAGATACGCAGTATTTT
-	-	TRBV12-3/TRBV12-4	TRBJ1-5	CASSLEVGPQHF	TGTGCCAGCAGCCTCGAAGTCGGGCCCCAGCATTTT
TRBD1	-	TRBV7-3	TRBJ1-1	CASSQGANTEAFF	TGTGCCAGCAGCCAGGGGGCGAACACTGAAGCTTTCTTT
-	-	TRBV7-3	TRBJ2-3	CASSPGQFTDTQYF	TGTGCCAGCAGCCCCGGACAGTTCACAGATACGCAGTATTTT
-	-	TRBV29-1	TRBJ1-1	CSGIQGPRAFF	TGCAGCGGAATACAGGGCCCCAGGGCTTTCTTT
TRBD1	-	TRBV30	TRBJ1-5	CAWSGTGGYQPQHF	TGTGCCTGGAGTGGGACAGGGGGCTATCAGCCCCAGCATTTT
-	once	TRBV3-1/TRBV3-2	TRBJ2-1	CASSQDHDSYNEQFF	TGTGCCAGCAGCCAGGACCACGATTCCTACAATGAGCAGTTCTTC
TRBD2	-	TRBV10-3	TRBJ2-5	CATRDERGGETQYF	TGTGCCACCCGGGACGAGCGGGGGGGGGAGACCCAGTACTTC
-	-	TRBV24-1	TRBJ2-1	CATSAIGSSYNEQFF	TGTGCCACCAGTGCCATTGGCAGCTCCTACAATGAGCAGTTCTTC
-	-	TRBV5-6	TRBJ1-1	CASSLAGNTEAFF	TGTGCCAGCAGCTTAGCTGGGAACACTGAAGCTTTCTTT
-	-	TRBV5-1	TRBJ1-1	CASSLQRTKNTEAFF	TGCGCCAGCAGCTTACAACGGACCAAGAACACTGAAGCTTTCTTT
TRBD1	few	TRBV6-1	TRBJ2-5	CASSVGTGMGQETQYF	TGTGCCAGCAGTGTTGGGACAGGGATGGGTCAAGAGACCCAGTACTTC
-	-	TRBV7-9	TRBJ1-1	CASRPLGGRNMNTEAFF	TGTGCCAGCAGACCCCTAGGCGGCAGAAACATGAACACTGAAGCTTTCTTT
TRBD1	-	TRBV18	TRBJ1-1	CASSPGTGFNTEAFF	TGTGCCAGCTCACCAGGGACAGGTTTTAACACTGAAGCTTTCTTT
-	-	TRBV5-1	TRBJ2-1	CASIDDKDEQFF	TGCGCCAGCATCGACGACAAGGATGAGCAGTTCTTC
-	-	TRBV7-9	TRBJ1-4	CASSLSSLGANEKLFF	TGTGCCAGCAGCTTATCCTCCCTGGGGGCTAATGAAAAACTGTTTTTT
TRBD2	-	TRBV27	TRBJ2-3	CASSLVTSGGPGATDTQYF	TGTGCCAGCAGTTTAGTAACTAGCGGGGGGCCGGGGGCCACAGATACGCAGTATTTT
-	-	TRBV9	TRBJ2-2	CASSVTSGELFF	TGTGCCAGCAGCGTAACCTCCGGGGAGCTGTTTTTT
-	-	TRBV30	TRBJ1-1	CAWKIPGQRNTEAFF	TGTGCCTGGAAAATTCCGGGACAACGGAACACTGAAGCTTTCTTT
TRBD1	-	TRBV5-1	TRBJ1-4	CASSPGTGYNEKLFF	TGCGCCAGCAGCCCCGGGACAGGCTATAATGAAAAACTGTTTTTT
-	-	TRBV6-5	TRBJ2-7	CASSYVEGAHEQYF	TGTGCCAGCAGTTACGTGGAGGGGGCCCACGAGCAGTACTTC
TRBD2	-	TRBV19	TRBJ2-3	CASSIKRDYNTDTQYF	TGTGCCAGTAGTATAAAACGGGACTACAACACAGATACGCAGTATTTT
-	-	TRBV21-1	TRBJ1-5	CASSRTRQMGQPQHF	TGTGCCAGCAGCAGAACCCGACAGATGGGTCAGCCCCAGCATTTT
-	-	TRBV23-1	TRBJ1-5	CASSQFRARGVGNQPQHF	TGCGCCAGCAGTCAATTTAGGGCCCGGGGTGTCGGCAATCAGCCCCAGCATTTT
-	-	TRBV13	TRBJ1-3	CASSLTTSSGNTIYF	TGTGCCAGCAGCCTCACGACTTCCTCTGGAAACACCATATATTTT
-	-	TRBV28	TRBJ2-2	CASSPVMGSTGELFF	TGTGCCAGCAGCCCCGTAATGGGTTCTACCGGGGAGCTGTTTTTT
-	few	TRBV12-5	TRBJ2-7	CASGLPPGQSEQYF	TGTGCTAGTGGTTTGCCGCCTGGACAGTCGGAGCAGTACTTC
TRBD1	few	TRBV19	TRBJ1-6	CASNKQGRNSPLHF	TGTGCCAGTAACAAACAGGGGCGGAATTCACCCCTCCACTTT
TRBD2	-	TRBV19	TRBJ2-5	CASSPRWLAGGETQYF	TGTGCCAGTAGTCCGCGTTGGTTAGCGGGGGGAGAGACCCAGTACTTC
-	-	TRBV11-2	TRBJ2-7	CASSFSGVGEQYF	TGTGCCAGCAGCTTCTCGGGGGTTGGCGAGCAGTACTTC
-	-	TRBV5-8	TRBJ1-2	CASSFGGNYGYTF	TGTGCCAGCAGCTTCGGGGGTAACTATGGCTACACCTTC
-	-	TRBV19	TRBJ1-1	CASSIALNSGVSEAFF	TGTGCCAGTAGTATAGCCTTAAATAGCGGGGTTTCCGAAGCTTTCTTT
-	-	TRBV3-1/TRBV3-2	TRBJ2-3	CASSQVGDREPTDTQYF	TGTGCCAGCAGCCAAGTAGGGGATCGGGAACCCACAGATACGCAGTATTTT
TRBD1	-	TRBV20-1	TRBJ1-1	CSASVVFTGGRSEAFF	TGCAGTGCTAGTGTCGTTTTTACAGGGGGCAGGTCTGAAGCTTTCTTT
-	-	TRBV6-2/TRBV6-3	TRBJ1-5	CASSSTERKQPQHF	TGTGCCAGCAGCTCGACAGAAAGAAAACAGCCCCAGCATTTT
-	-	TRBV25-1	TRBJ1-2	CASSEGPYDGYTF	TGTGCCAGCAGTGAAGGCCCTTATGATGGCTACACCTTC
TRBD1	-	TRBV6-5	TRBJ1-4	CASSRSDRVGEKLFF	TGTGCCAGCAGTCGCTCCGACAGGGTAGGAGAAAAACTGTTTTTT
TRBD1	once	TRBV6-5	TRBJ2-1	CASSYTGGSYNEQFF	TGTGCCAGCAGTTACACAGGGGGGTCCTACAATGAGCAGTTCTTC